Here is one T cell receptor (beta chain) with its context. What it binds is not known. Trimming took 6 bases from V and 7 from J, leaving 25 bases between them. The germline V gene has CDR1 SEHNR and CDR2 FQNEAQ (reference sequence). CDR3 size: 17 residues. Naive CD4+ T cells were purified with Tregs depleted by CD25. One entry per CDR3 protein results from TCRdb running MiXCR on the 5' RACE reads. The data contain tens of thousands of distinct CDR3 sequences, approximately 17% of them singletons. General observations from the study: The TCR gene usage of tumor memory CD4+ T cells clustered together with blood and lymph node memory CD4+ cells and with lymph node naive CD4+ cells. Tumor Treg TCRs overlapped most with tumor naive CD4+ cells.

The clonotype was recovered from a female donor with breast cancer. The V call is TRBV7-9, the J call TRBJ2-1, with D maybe TRBD2 (5 bases). The material sequenced was naive CD4+ T cells sorted from a lymph node. The subset was: naive CD4+ T cells, CD4+CD45RA+CD25-. DNA for the CDR3: TGTGCCAGCAGTAAGGTCACCCGTTGGGCGGGCGCGAATGAGCAGTTCTTC. Translated, it gives CASSKVTRWAGANEQFF.